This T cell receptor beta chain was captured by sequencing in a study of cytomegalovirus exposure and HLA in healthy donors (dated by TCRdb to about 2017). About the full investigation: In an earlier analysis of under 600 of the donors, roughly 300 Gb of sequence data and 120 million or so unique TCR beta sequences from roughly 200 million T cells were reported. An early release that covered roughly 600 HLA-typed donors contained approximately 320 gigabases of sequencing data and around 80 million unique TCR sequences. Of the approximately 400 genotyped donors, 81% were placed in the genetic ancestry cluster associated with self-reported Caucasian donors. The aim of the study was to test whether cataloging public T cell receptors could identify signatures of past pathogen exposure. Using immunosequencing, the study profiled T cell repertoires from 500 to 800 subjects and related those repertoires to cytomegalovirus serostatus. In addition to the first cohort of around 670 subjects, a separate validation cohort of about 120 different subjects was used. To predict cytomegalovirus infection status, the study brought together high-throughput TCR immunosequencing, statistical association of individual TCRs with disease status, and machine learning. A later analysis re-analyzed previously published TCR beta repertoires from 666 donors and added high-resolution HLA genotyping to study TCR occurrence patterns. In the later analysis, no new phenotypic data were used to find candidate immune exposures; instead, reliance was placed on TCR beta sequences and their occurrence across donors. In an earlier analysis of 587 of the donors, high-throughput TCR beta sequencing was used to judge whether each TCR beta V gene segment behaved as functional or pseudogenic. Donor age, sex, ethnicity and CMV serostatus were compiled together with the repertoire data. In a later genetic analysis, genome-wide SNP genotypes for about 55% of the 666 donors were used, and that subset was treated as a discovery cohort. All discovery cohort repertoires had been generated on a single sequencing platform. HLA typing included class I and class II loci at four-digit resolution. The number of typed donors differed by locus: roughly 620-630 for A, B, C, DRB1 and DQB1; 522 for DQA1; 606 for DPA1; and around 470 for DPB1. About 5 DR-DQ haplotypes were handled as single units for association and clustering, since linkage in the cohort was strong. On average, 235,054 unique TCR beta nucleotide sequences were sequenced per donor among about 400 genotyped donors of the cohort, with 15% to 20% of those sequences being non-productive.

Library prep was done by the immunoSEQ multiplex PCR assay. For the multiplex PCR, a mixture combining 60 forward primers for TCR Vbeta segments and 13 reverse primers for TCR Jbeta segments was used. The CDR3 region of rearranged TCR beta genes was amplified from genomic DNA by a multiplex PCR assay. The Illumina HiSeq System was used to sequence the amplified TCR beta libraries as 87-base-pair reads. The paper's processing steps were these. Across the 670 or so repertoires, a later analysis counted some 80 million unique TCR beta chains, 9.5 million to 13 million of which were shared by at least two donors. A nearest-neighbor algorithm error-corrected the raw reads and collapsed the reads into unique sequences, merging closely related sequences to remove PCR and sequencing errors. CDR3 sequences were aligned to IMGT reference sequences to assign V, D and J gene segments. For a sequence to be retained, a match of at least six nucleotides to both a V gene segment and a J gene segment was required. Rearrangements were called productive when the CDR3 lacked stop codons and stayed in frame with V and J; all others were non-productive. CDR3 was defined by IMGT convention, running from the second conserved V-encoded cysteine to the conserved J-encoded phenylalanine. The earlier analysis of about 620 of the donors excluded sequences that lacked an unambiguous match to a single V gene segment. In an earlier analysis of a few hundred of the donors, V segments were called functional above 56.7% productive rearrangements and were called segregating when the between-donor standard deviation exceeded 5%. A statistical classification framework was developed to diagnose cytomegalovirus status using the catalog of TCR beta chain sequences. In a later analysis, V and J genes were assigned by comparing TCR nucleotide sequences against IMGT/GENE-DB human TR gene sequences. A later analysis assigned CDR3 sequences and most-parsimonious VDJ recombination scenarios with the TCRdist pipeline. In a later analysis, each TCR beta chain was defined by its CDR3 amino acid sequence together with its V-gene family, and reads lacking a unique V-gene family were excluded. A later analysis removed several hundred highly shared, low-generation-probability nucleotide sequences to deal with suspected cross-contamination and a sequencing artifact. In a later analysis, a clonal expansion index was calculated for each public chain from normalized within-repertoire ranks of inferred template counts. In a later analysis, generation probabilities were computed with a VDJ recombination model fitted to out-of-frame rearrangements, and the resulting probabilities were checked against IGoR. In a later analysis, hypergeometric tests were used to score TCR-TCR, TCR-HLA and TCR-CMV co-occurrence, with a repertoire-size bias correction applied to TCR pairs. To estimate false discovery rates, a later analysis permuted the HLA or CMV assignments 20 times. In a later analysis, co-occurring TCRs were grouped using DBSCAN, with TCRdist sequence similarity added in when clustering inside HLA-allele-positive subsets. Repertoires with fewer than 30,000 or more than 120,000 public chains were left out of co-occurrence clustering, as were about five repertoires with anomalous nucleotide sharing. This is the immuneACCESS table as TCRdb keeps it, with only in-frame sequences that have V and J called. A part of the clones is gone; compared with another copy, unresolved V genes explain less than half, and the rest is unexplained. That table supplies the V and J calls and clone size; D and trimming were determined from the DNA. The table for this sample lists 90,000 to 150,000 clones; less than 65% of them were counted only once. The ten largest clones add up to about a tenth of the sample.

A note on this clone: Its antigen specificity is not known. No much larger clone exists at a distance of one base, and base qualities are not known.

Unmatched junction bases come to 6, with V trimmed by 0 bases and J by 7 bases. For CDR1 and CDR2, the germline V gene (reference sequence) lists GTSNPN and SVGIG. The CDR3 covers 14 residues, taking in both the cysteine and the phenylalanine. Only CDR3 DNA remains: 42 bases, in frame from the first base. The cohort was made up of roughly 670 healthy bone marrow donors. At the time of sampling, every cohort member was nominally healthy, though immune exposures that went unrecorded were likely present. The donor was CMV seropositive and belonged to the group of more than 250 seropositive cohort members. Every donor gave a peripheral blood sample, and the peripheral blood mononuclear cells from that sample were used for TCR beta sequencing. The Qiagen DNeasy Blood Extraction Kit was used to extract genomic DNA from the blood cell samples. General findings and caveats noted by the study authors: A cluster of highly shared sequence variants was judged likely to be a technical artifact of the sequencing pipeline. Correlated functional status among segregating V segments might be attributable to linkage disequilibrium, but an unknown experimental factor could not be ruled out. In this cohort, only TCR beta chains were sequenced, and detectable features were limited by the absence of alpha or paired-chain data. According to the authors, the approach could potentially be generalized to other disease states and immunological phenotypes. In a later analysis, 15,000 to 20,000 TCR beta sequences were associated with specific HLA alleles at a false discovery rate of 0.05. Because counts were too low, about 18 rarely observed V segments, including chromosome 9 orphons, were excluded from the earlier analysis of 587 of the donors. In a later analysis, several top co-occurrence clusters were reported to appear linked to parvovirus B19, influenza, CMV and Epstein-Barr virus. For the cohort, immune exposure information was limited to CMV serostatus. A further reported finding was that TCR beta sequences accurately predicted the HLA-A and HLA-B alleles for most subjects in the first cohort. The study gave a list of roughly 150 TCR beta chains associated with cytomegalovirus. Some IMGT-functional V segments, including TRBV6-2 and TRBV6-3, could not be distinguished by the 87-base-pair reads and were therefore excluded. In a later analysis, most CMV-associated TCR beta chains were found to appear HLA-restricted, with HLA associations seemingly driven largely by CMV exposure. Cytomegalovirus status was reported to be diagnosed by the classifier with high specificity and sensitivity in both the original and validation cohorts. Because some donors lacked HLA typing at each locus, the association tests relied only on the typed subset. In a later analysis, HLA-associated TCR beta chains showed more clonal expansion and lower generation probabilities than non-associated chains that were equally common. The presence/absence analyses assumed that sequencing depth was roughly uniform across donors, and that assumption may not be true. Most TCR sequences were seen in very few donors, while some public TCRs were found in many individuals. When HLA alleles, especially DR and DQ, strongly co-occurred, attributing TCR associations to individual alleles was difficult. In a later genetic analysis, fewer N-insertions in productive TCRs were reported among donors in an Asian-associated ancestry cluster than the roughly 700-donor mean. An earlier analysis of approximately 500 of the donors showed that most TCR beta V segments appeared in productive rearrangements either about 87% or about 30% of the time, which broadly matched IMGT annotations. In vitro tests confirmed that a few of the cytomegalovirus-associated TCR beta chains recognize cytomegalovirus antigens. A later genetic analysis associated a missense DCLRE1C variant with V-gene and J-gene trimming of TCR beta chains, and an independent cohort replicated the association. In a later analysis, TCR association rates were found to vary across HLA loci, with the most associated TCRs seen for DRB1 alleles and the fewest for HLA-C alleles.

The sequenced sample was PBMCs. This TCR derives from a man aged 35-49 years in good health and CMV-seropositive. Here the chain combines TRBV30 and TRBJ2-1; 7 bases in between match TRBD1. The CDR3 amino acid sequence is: CAWSVRDRKNEQFF. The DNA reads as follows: TGTGCCTGGAGTGTCCGGGACAGAAAAAATGAGCAGTTCTTC.